The clone carrying this TCR beta chain was counted only a few times. Antigen specificity is unknown. Constant-segment-primed 5'RACE gave TCR alpha and TCR beta cDNA libraries with sample barcodes and UMIs. TCRdb recomputed calls from the 5' RACE reads with MiXCR, one row per CDR3 protein. The table includes 80,000 to 130,000 distinct CDR3 sequences, approximately 10% detected once. This sample was included in a study of T-cell memory formation after mild COVID-19. The study, taken as a whole, reports: Memory sampled before infection contained some responding clones, suggesting cross-reactive memory joined. Researchers report contracting CD4+ clones mostly in CM and EM, with CD8+ clones in EMRA.

This receptor was obtained from a man in his late teens or twenties who had mild COVID-19 (a few samples of this study predate the infection). Cell type and time point are not known. Sequencing used PBMCs or a T cell subset sorted from them (not recorded which).

The CDR3, as DNA: TGTGCCAGCAGCTTAGGGGTGGCGGGGGTGGAGACCCAGTACTTC. The encoded protein is CASSLGVAGVETQYF. The chain couples TRBV7-2 to TRBJ2-5, with 7 bases aligning to TRBD2. The CDR3 runs 15 residues. The trim removed 1 base at V and 5 bases at J, leaving 7 bases unmatched. In germline, CDR1 is SGHTA, CDR2 FQGNSA. Full variable domain (rest looked up from reference TRBV7-2 and TRBJ2-5): GAGVSQSPSNKVTEKGKDVELRCDPISGHTALYWYRQSLGQGLEFLIYFQGNSAPDKSGLPSDRFSAERTGGSVSTLTIQRTQQEDSAVYLCASSLGVAGVETQYFGPGTRLLVL.